One sample yielded the 27 T cell receptor beta chains listed below, sequenced in a study of blood T cells in healthy people across ages. Through a sample-barcoded 5' primer and a J-beta primer mix, a second PCR was run for 7 to 11 cycles. TCRdb redid the calling of the 5' RACE reads with MiXCR, one entry per CDR3 protein. The sample lists about 1.8 million distinct CDR3 sequences; just under 50% were seen once. Source material: blood. These receptor sequences come from a woman aged 40-49 years in good health.

The J gene is TRBJ1-6, the V gene TRBV12-3 or TRBV12-4; TRBD1 aligns across 10 bases. Trimming removed 7 bases from V and 0 bases from J; junction bases left unmatched: 6. The CDR3 consists of 17 residues. CDR3: CASTHWTGGSYNSPLHF. The CDR3 DNA reads TGTGCCAGCACCCATTGGACAGGGGGCTCCTATAATTCACCCCTCCACTTT.

This clonotype was found a few times. The V gene is TRBV28, the J gene TRBJ2-5, with D perhaps assigned TRBD1 or TRBD2 (5 bases each). V gave up 3 bases and J gave up 0 bases, with 11 bases separating them. This CDR3 region has 15 residues. Germline-derived CDR1 and CDR2 are MDHEN and SYDVKM. CDR3 DNA: TGTGCCAGCAGTTTCGGGGCTCTTTACCAAGAGACCCAGTACTTC. It yields the protein CASSFGALYQETQYF.

V gene TRBV28 combines with J gene TRBJ2-3, with D perhaps being TRBD1 or TRBD2 (6 bases each). The CDR3 sequence is 14 residues long. Deletions cut 10 bases from V and 0 bases from J, with 14 bases between. The germline gives CDR1 MDHEN, CDR2 SYDVKM. CDR3 bases: TGTGCCACCGCAGGGGACTCCAGCACAGATACGCAGTATTTT. Its translation: CATAGDSSTDTQYF. The complete variable domain, with remaining parts taken from reference TRBV28 and TRBJ2-3, reads DVKVTQSSRYLVKRTGEKVFLECVQDMDHENMFWYRQDPGLGLRLIYFSYDVKMKEKGDIPEGYSVSREKKERFSLILESASTNQTSMYLCATAGDSSTDTQYFGPGTRLTVL.

This sequence joins TRBV2 and TRBJ1-2; tentative D call: TRBD1 (6 bases). The V end lost 3 bases, the J end lost 3 bases, and 8 bases lay between the germline ends. The germline gives CDR1 SNHLY, CDR2 FYNNEI. The CDR3 is 13 amino acids. CDR3 amino acids: CASSDNRDYGYTF. Written as DNA, the CDR3 is TGTGCCAGCAGTGACAACAGGGACTATGGCTACACCTTC.

The chain recombines TRBV3-1 with TRBJ2-1, with 8 bases aligning to TRBD2. V shed 3 bases and J 10 bases; nucleotides not matched to a gene: 2. CDR1 LGHDT and CDR2 YNNKEL come from the germline V gene (reference sequence). The CDR3 is made up of 12 amino acids. CDR3 protein: CASSHGGEEQFF. The CDR3 DNA follows: TGTGCCAGCAGCCACGGGGGGGAGGAGCAGTTCTTC.

The chain is built from TRBV7-2 and TRBJ2-3; D remains ambiguous. CDR1 is SGHTA and CDR2 is FQGNSA in the germline V gene. There are 16 residues in the CDR3. Trimming cost V 1 base and J 0 bases, with 11 bases left between them. CDR3 sequence (DNA): TGTGCCAGCAGCTTAGATTTTTCCTCCAGCACAGATACGCAGTATTTT. The encoded protein is CASSLDFSSSTDTQYF.

The chain links TRBV20-1 to TRBJ2-4; the D gene is possibly TRBD1 (6 bases). The V and J ends lost 5 bases and 7 bases respectively, with 21 bases between them. The CDR3 length is 15 residues. Germline V gene data show CDR1 as DFQATT and CDR2 as SNEGSKA (reference sequence). DNA of the CDR3: TGCAGTGCTTTACAGGGACCCTTTAGCCAGAACATTCAGTACTTC. Amino acid sequence: CSALQGPFSQNIQYF.

This rearrangement joins TRBV20-1 to TRBJ2-5, with unresolved D. In germline, CDR1 is DFQATT, CDR2 SNEGSKA (reference sequence). The CDR3 spans 13 residues. The V end was cut by 4 bases, the J end by 2 bases, with 11 bases between. This CDR3 is CSATYKRQETQYF. CDR3 coding DNA: TGCAGTGCTACCTACAAACGACAAGAGACCCAGTACTTC.

This clonotype was observed a single time. This chain uses TRBV6-2 or TRBV6-3 with TRBJ2-7, with D possibly TRBD2 on 6 matching bases. V lost 9 bases and J 3 bases, leaving 12 bases between the germline ends. The V gene's germline CDR1 is MNHEY and CDR2 SVGEGT. The CDR3 spans 12 residues. CDR3 in amino acids: CASTGGIYEQYF. The CDR3 region has the DNA TGTGCCAGTACCGGAGGGATCTACGAGCAGTACTTC.

J is TRBJ2-4 and V is TRBV15; 9 bases fit TRBD1. This CDR3 region has 20 residues. J was trimmed by 7 bases and V by 2 bases; bases with no gene match: 21. Germline values: CDR1 LNHNV, CDR2 YYDKDF (reference sequence). DNA of the CDR3: TGTGCCACCAGCAGACCCACCCTTAGACCGGGACAGGGTGCTCGGAACATTCAGTACTTC. Its translation is CATSRPTLRPGQGARNIQYF.

This clonotype has just a few counts. This rearrangement joins TRBV28 to TRBJ1-2; weak D call: TRBD1 (5 bases). Deletions cut 3 bases from V and 6 bases from J, with 11 bases between. The germline gives CDR1 MDHEN, CDR2 SYDVKM. CDR3 length equals 13 residues. The CDR3: CASSLWGTNGYTF. CDR3 nucleotide sequence: TGTGCCAGCAGTTTGTGGGGGACGAATGGCTACACCTTC.

The rearrangement links TRBV9 to TRBJ2-3, with D perhaps assigned TRBD1 or TRBD2 (5 bases each). Germline loops: CDR1 SGDLS, CDR2 YYNGEE. The CDR3 covers 15 residues. Trimming removed 3 bases at V and 3 bases at J, with 14 bases between. The DNA for the CDR3 is TGTGCCAGCAGCGCTGGGGGTTCCGGGACAGATACGCAGTATTTT. This translates into CASSAGGSGTDTQYF.

J is TRBJ2-1 and V is TRBV5-1, with 10 bases lining up with TRBD2. CDR1 and CDR2 from the germline V gene are SGHRS and YFSETQ. Losses at the gene ends were 4 bases for V and 3 bases for J; bases not matched to a gene: 13. The CDR3 covers 18 residues. CDR3 region: CASSLPSSAGGRYNEQFF. DNA for the CDR3: TGCGCCAGCAGCCTGCCCTCATCAGCGGGGGGGCGCTACAATGAGCAGTTCTTC. Using reference TRBV5-1 and TRBJ2-1 for the parts outside the CDR3, the full variable domain is KAGVTQTPRYLIKTRGQQVTLSCSPISGHRSVSWYQQTPGQGLQFLFEYFSETQRNKGNFPGRFSGRQFSNSRSEMNVSTLELGDSALYLCASSLPSSAGGRYNEQFFGPGTRLTVL.

In this sample, this clonotype turned up once. V and J are TRBV6-2 or TRBV6-3 and TRBJ2-7; perhaps D is TRBD1 or TRBD2 (5 bases each). With the DNA end fitting TRBJ2-5 better, the J assignment may be wrong. This CDR3 has 15 residues. Germline CDR1 and CDR2: MNHEY and SVGEGT. In nucleotides, the CDR3 is TGTGCCAGCAGTTCCCCGGGCAGGGAGAGGGAGACCCAGTACTTC. Protein sequence: CASSSPGRERETQYF.

V usage is TRBV10-3 and J usage is TRBJ2-1; 10 positions agree with TRBD2. The J call could be wrong; TRBJ2-7 is a better fit for the DNA end. This CDR3 is 16 amino acids long. Germline CDR1 ENHRY, CDR2 SYGVKD. Here the CDR3 reads CAISESGTSVYNEQYF. CDR3 nucleotides: TGTGCCATCAGTGAGTCAGGGACTAGCGTCTACAATGAGCAGTACTTC.

The J gene is TRBJ2-4, the V gene TRBV5-1; TRBD1 might be the D (5 bases). The CDR3 covers 16 residues. Germline CDR1 reads SGHRS; CDR2 reads YFSETQ. V lost 0 bases and J lost 0, with 10 bases in between. In DNA form, the CDR3 reads TGCGCCAGCAGCTTGGCTGAGACAGTAGCCAAAAACATTCAGTACTTC. This translates into CASSLAETVAKNIQYF.

This clonotype was observed a few times. The V and J genes are TRBV20-1 and TRBJ2-3; 11 bases agree with TRBD2. J was trimmed by 4 bases and V by 1 base; bases with no gene match: 10. This CDR3 region has 17 residues. Germline-derived CDR1 and CDR2 are DFQATT and SNEGSKA (reference sequence). CDR3 sequence: CSARAAGLAGGADTQYF. The CDR3 DNA follows: TGCAGTGCTAGAGCTGCTGGGCTAGCGGGGGGAGCAGATACGCAGTATTTT.

The rearrangement joins TRBV19 to TRBJ2-5; 8 nucleotides line up with TRBD1. Germline CDR1 and CDR2: LNHDA and SQIVND (reference sequence). With 1 base clipped from V and 1 base from J, the junction kept 5 bases outside the gene matches. The CDR3 is 16 amino acids. The chain's CDR3 is CASSIVTGAFQETQYF. The DNA of the CDR3 is TGTGCCAGTAGTATAGTGACAGGGGCCTTCCAAGAGACCCAGTACTTC.

This clonotype has only a few counts. The rearrangement uses TRBV10-3 and TRBJ2-7; no firm D call. The CDR3 contains 13 residues. Germline assignment: CDR1 ENHRY and CDR2 SYGVKD. The V end was cut by 8 bases, the J end by 1 base, with 12 bases between. CDR3 sequence reads: CAIEGTISYEQYF. As DNA, the CDR3 is TGTGCCATCGAAGGAACTATTTCCTACGAGCAGTACTTC.

The gene calls are TRBV20-1 and TRBJ1-5; a possible D gene is TRBD1 (5 bases). This CDR3 has 12 amino acids. Trimming cost V 5 bases and J 4 bases, with 9 bases left between them. Per the germline V gene, CDR1 is DFQATT and CDR2 is SNEGSKA (reference sequence). CDR3 region: CSAQRGNQPQHF. As DNA, the CDR3 is TGCAGTGCTCAGAGGGGAAATCAGCCCCAGCATTTT.

This chain links TRBV6-1 with TRBJ1-1; D uncertain. The CDR3 consists of 14 residues. The V and J ends lost 2 bases and 6 bases respectively, with 13 bases between them. CDR1 MNHNS and CDR2 SASEGT come from the germline V gene. The CDR3: CASSETPASPEAFF. CDR3 DNA sequence: TGTGCCAGCAGTGAAACCCCGGCCTCCCCTGAAGCTTTCTTT.

V usage is TRBV29-1 and J usage is TRBJ2-1; 7 bases align to TRBD2. The germline V gene has CDR1 SQVTM and CDR2 ANQGSEA. The junction had 2 bases not matched to a gene; V was cut back by 2 bases and J by 10 bases. CDR3 length: 11 residues. The CDR3, as DNA: TGCAGCGTTGAATCCGGGAGGGAGCAGTTCTTC. It specifies CSVESGREQFF.

This chain connects TRBV18 to TRBJ2-5, with 7 bases matching TRBD1. CDR3 length: 13 amino acids. CDR1 and CDR2 (germline): KGHSH, LQKENI. After removal of 4 bases from V and 4 bases from J, the junction contained 3 bases not matched to a gene. The CDR3 bases are TGTGCCAGCTCACAACAGGGGATAGAGACCCAGTACTTC. Translation: CASSQQGIETQYF. Based on the CDR3 plus reference TRBV18 and TRBJ2-5, the full variable domain is NAGVMQNPRHLVRRRGQEARLRCSPMKGHSHVYWYRQLPEEGLKFMVYLQKENIIDESGMPKERFSAEFPKEGPSILRIQQVVRGDSAAYFCASSQQGIETQYFGPGTRLLVL.

The V and J genes are TRBV5-4 and TRBJ1-1, with 9 bases matching TRBD1. This CDR3 contains 15 residues. Germline CDR1 SGHNT, CDR2 YYREEE (reference sequence). J gave up 2 bases and V 3 bases, and 5 bases lay outside the gene matches. The CDR3: CASSSLDRGNTEAFF. The CDR3 region has the DNA TGTGCCAGCAGCTCCTTGGACAGGGGAAACACTGAAGCTTTCTTT.

The J gene is TRBJ2-1, the V gene TRBV2; 12 nucleotides agree with TRBD2. The CDR3 is 16 residues long. Germline V gene lookup returns CDR1 SNHLY and CDR2 FYNNEI. J was trimmed by 6 bases and V by 7 bases; bases with no gene match: 10. The CDR3 protein is CASTGTSGSYGNEQFF. The CDR3 coding sequence is TGTGCCAGCACCGGGACTAGCGGGTCATACGGCAATGAGCAGTTCTTC.

This clonotype has just a few counts. The chain uses TRBV20-1 and TRBJ2-3; D might be TRBD1 or TRBD2, each matching 6 bases. V was trimmed by 7 bases and J by 0 bases, leaving 14 bases between them. The CDR3 loop spans 14 amino acids. Germline V gives CDR1 DFQATT, CDR2 SNEGSKA (reference sequence). The CDR3: CSGRDIVSTDTQYF. CDR3 DNA sequence: TGCAGTGGGAGGGACATCGTTAGCACAGATACGCAGTATTTT.

The rearrangement joins TRBV15 to TRBJ2-3, with no clear D. The CDR3 covers 12 residues. V lost 10 bases to trimming and J lost 7 bases, with 15 bases between them. In germline, CDR1 is LNHNV, CDR2 YYDKDF (reference sequence). The CDR3 coding sequence is TGTGCCATCTCGGGTGAAGCAAATACGCAGTATTTT. This gives the protein CAISGEANTQYF.